The clone carrying this T cell receptor (beta chain) was seen more than once but under ten times. Its antigen is as yet unknown. This record comes from a study of CD8 T cells in ankylosing spondylitis. Study results and caveats: Clones tied to disease were said to be significantly enriched in matched ankylosing spondylitis synovial fluid.

TCRdb reanalysed the 5' RACE reads using MiXCR and keeps one entry per CDR3 protein. The sample holds 300,000 to 350,000 distinct CDR3 sequences, about a fifth seen once. This CDR3 spans 14 amino acids. Germline-derived CDR1 and CDR2 are MNHEY and SVGAGI. Trimming took off 0 bases at V and 9 bases at J, with 13 bases between the two ends. The TCR originated in a female donor with ankylosing spondylitis or in good health (not recorded which). Input material: blood, either unsorted or a sorted T cell fraction (not recorded which). This rearrangement joins TRBV6-5 to TRBJ2-3; D gene uncertain. The CDR3 loop reads CASSYSKSSPTQYF. In nucleotides, the CDR3 is TGTGCCAGCAGTTACTCGAAATCCTCTCCCACGCAGTATTTT.